A single sample is the source of the 9 T cell receptor beta chains below, sequenced in a study of blood T cell repertoires in COVID-19. Profiled with immunoSEQ multiplex PCR; TCRdb holds only in-frame clones, not every one. The sample includes some 64,000 clones, about four fifths of them seen just once. Material: peripheral blood. These receptors were taken from a man in his fifties or sixties with COVID-19, enrolled during active disease.

CDR3 residues: CASSPGTDIHEQYF. In DNA form, the CDR3 reads TGTGCCAGCAGCCCCGGTACAGACATACACGAGCAGTACTTC. The chain combines TRBV6-6 with TRBJ2-7; D is ambiguous. Germline V gene lookup returns CDR1 MNHNY and CDR2 SVGAGI (reference sequence). This CDR3 has 14 residues. Trimming cost V 6 bases and J 5 bases, with 17 bases left between them.

This clone was observed a single time. The rearrangement uses TRBV6-5 and TRBJ1-1, with no clear D. Per the germline V gene, CDR1 is MNHEY and CDR2 is SVGAGI. The V end was cut by 8 bases, the J end by 2 bases, with 12 bases between. This CDR3 is 13 amino acids long. CDR3 DNA sequence: TGTGCCAGCGGGCGGGTCCCTAACACTGAAGCTTTCTTT. Translated: CASGRVPNTEAFF.

V is TRBV6-5 and J is TRBJ2-5; possible D gene TRBD1, 5 bases. V gave up 6 bases and J gave up 3 bases, with 11 bases separating them. Germline V gives CDR1 MNHEY, CDR2 SVGAGI. This CDR3 has 13 amino acids. The CDR3 DNA sequence: TGTGCCAGCAGAAGAGGCAGGGAAGAGACCCAGTACTTC. Residues: CASRRGREETQYF.

The J gene is TRBJ2-2, the V gene TRBV5-1; 10 bases line up with TRBD1. Germline V gene sequence: CDR1 SGHRS, CDR2 YFSETQ. V shed 6 bases and J 2 bases; nucleotides not matched to a gene: 7. The CDR3 spans 16 residues. The DNA for the CDR3 is TGCGCCAGCACCCCCCTGACAGGGGGCAACACCGGGGAGCTGTTTTTT. This encodes CASTPLTGGNTGELFF.

The V gene is TRBV5-1, the J gene TRBJ2-1, with 7 nucleotides matching TRBD2. The CDR3 length is 16 residues. V shed 0 bases and J 12 bases; nucleotides not matched to a gene: 15. CDR1 is SGHRS, CDR2 YFSETQ, per germline. CDR3 in DNA: TGCGCCAGCAGCTTGGCCCGGCTAGCGGATATAGCGGGGCAGTTCTTC. Amino acids: CASSLARLADIAGQFF.

This clone was found once. This chain joins TRBV6-5 and TRBJ2-2, with 8 bases fitting TRBD1. Germline V CDR1 and CDR2: MNHEY, SVGAGI. The trim removed 7 bases at V and 5 bases at J, leaving 9 bases unmatched. CDR3 length: 15 residues. The CDR3 reads CASTYQGAQTGELFF. CDR3 DNA: TGTGCCAGCACCTACCAGGGGGCGCAGACCGGGGAGCTGTTTTTT.

The chain's CDR3 is CASSQDGGTEAFF. The CDR3 region has the DNA TGTGCCAGCTCACAGGACGGGGGCACTGAAGCTTTCTTT. The chain links TRBV18 to TRBJ1-1, with D possibly TRBD1 on 5 matching bases. This CDR3 region has 13 residues. V lost 4 bases and J lost 4, with 10 bases in between. Germline CDR1 KGHSH, CDR2 LQKENI.

The chain joins TRBV30 to TRBJ1-1, with D possibly matching TRBD1 (6 bases). The V gene's germline CDR1 is GTSNPN and CDR2 SVGIG (reference sequence). V was trimmed by 0 bases and J by 4 bases, leaving 12 bases between them. The CDR3 consists of 14 residues. The CDR3 sequence is CAWSVSRGGTEAFF. The CDR3 DNA reads TGTGCCTGGAGTGTAAGTCGAGGGGGCACTGAAGCTTTCTTT.

The chain uses TRBV2 and TRBJ1-4; 11 bases agree with TRBD1. Germline lookup yields CDR1 SNHLY and CDR2 FYNNEI. CDR3 size: 14 residues. V gave up 6 bases and J gave up 7 bases; unmatched junction bases: 4. The CDR3 region is CASRGQGAFEKLFF. The CDR3 DNA sequence: TGTGCCAGCAGAGGACAGGGGGCCTTTGAAAAACTGTTTTTT.